Presented here are 14 T cell receptor beta chains from one specimen sequenced in a study of CD8 T cells in ankylosing spondylitis. TCRdb re-called the 5' RACE reads through MiXCR, storing one row per CDR3 protein. Of 160,000 or so distinct CDR3 sequences listed, around 9.6% are singletons. Sequencing was performed on blood, either unsorted or a sorted T cell fraction (not recorded which). The receptors come from a female donor with ankylosing spondylitis or in good health (not recorded which).

In its sample, this clonotype was seen a few times. This sequence joins TRBV5-5 and TRBJ2-3; D is tentatively TRBD1 or TRBD2 (5 bases each). V was pared by 5 bases and J by 0 bases, with 13 bases between. The CDR3 sequence is 15 residues long. Looked up from germline, CDR1 is SGHKS and CDR2 is YYEKEE (reference sequence). This chain's CDR3 is CASRLFGDSTDTQYF. The CDR3 region has the DNA TGTGCCAGCAGATTGTTCGGGGACAGCACAGATACGCAGTATTTT.

The chain links TRBV4-1 to TRBJ2-7, with D possibly being TRBD2 (5 bases). Germline CDR1 and CDR2: MGHRA and YSYEKL. This CDR3 is 14 amino acids long. The V end was cut by 1 base, the J end by 0 bases, with 7 bases between. The CDR3 region has the DNA TGCGCCAGCAGCCAAGGGGCGGGCTCCTACGAGCAGTACTTC. This translates into CASSQGAGSYEQYF.

This clonotype was found once. The rearrangement joins TRBV19 to TRBJ2-5; D uncertain. The CDR3 runs 11 residues. Germline CDR1 LNHDA, CDR2 SQIVND (reference sequence). Trimming took off 3 bases at V and 4 bases at J, with 3 bases between the two ends. Here the CDR3 reads CASSISETQYF. CDR3 sequence (DNA): TGTGCCAGTAGTATTTCAGAGACCCAGTACTTC.

V gene TRBV7-2 combines with J gene TRBJ2-5; D unresolved. CDR1 SGHTA and CDR2 FQGNSA come from the germline V gene. Trimming shortened V by 5 bases and J by 4 bases, and 20 bases separated the two germline ends. This CDR3 is 16 amino acids long. CDR3 DNA sequence: TGTGCCAGCAGCCTCAAAAACTGGGCTAGAGGAGAGACCCAGTACTTC. Its protein product is CASSLKNWARGETQYF.

This clonotype has only a few counts. The gene calls are TRBV20-1 and TRBJ2-7, with D unresolved. The CDR3 has 14 amino acids. The germline gives CDR1 DFQATT, CDR2 SNEGSKA (reference sequence). The V end lost 0 bases, the J end lost 5 bases, and 14 bases lay between the germline ends. CDR3 nucleotides: TGCAGTGCTAGAGATGGGATCCGGCTAAACGAGCAGTACTTC. This codes for CSARDGIRLNEQYF.

This chain links TRBV10-3 with TRBJ1-3; D uncertain. CDR1 is ENHRY, CDR2 SYGVKD, per germline. The V end lost 4 bases, the J end lost 0 bases, and 10 bases lay between the germline ends. This CDR3 comprises 15 residues. The chain's CDR3 is CAISGTQYSGNTIYF. CDR3 nucleotides: TGTGCCATCAGTGGTACACAATACTCTGGAAACACCATATATTTT.

This clonotype has a handful of counts. The chain has TRBV20-1 and TRBJ2-1; possibly TRBD2 for D (5 bases). Looked up from germline, CDR1 is DFQATT and CDR2 is SNEGSKA (reference sequence). The CDR3 sequence is 14 residues long. V shed 6 bases and J shed 0 bases, with 12 bases lying between them. The chain's CDR3 is CSAPSAVSYNEQFF. The DNA for the CDR3 is TGCAGTGCGCCGTCAGCGGTCTCCTACAATGAGCAGTTCTTC.

This chain uses TRBV29-1 with TRBJ1-2; 7 bases map to TRBD1. V was pared by 0 bases and J by 8 bases, with 6 bases of the junction left unmatched. Germline V lookup: CDR1 SQVTM, CDR2 ANQGSEA. This CDR3 is 13 amino acids long. CDR3 protein: CSVEDPRQGGYTF. In nucleotides, the CDR3 is TGCAGCGTTGAAGATCCCCGACAGGGAGGCTACACCTTC.

The V and J genes are TRBV9 and TRBJ2-7, with D tentatively TRBD1 (5 bases). Trimming shortened V by 3 bases and J by 4 bases, and 14 bases separated the two germline ends. The CDR3 covers 14 residues. Germline CDR1 reads SGDLS; CDR2 reads YYNGEE. The CDR3 spells CASSAQGPGYEQYF. In DNA form, the CDR3 reads TGTGCCAGCAGCGCGCAGGGCCCCGGGTACGAGCAGTACTTC.

A few counts support this clonotype. The gene calls are TRBV30 and TRBJ2-1; the match to TRBD2 covers 8 bases. Trimming took 1 base from V and 9 from J; bases not matched to a gene: 8. CDR3 length: 14 amino acids. Per germline, CDR1 GTSNPN and CDR2 SVGIG (reference sequence). The CDR3 DNA follows: TGTGCCTGGAGTGAAGGGCAGGCGGGAGGTGAGCAGTTCTTC. This codes for CAWSEGQAGGEQFF.

This clonotype has at least ten counts. This chain joins TRBV9 and TRBJ2-3; tentative D call: TRBD1 (5 bases). Germline CDR1 SGDLS, CDR2 YYNGEE. This CDR3 spans 15 amino acids. Trimming cost V 0 bases and J 4 bases, with 12 bases left between them. Written as DNA, the CDR3 is TGTGCCAGCAGCGTAGATGGGCTAGGGGCAGATACGCAGTATTTT. It specifies CASSVDGLGADTQYF. The full variable domain, completed using reference TRBV9 and TRBJ2-3, is DSGVTQTPKHLITATGQRVTLRCSPRSGDLSVYWYQQSLDQGLQFLIQYYNGEERAKGNILERFSAQQFPDLHSELNLSSLELGDSALYFCASSVDGLGADTQYFGPGTRLTVL.

This clonotype was picked up many times. V gene TRBV10-3 combines with J gene TRBJ2-7, with D unresolved. CDR1 and CDR2 from the germline V gene are ENHRY and SYGVKD. The CDR3 extends over 14 amino acids. V lost 0 bases and J lost 4, with 10 bases in between. CDR3 amino acids: CAISESNQRYEQYF. The CDR3, as DNA: TGTGCCATCAGTGAGTCGAACCAGAGGTACGAGCAGTACTTC.

V and J are TRBV4-1 and TRBJ2-5; D might be TRBD1 (7 bases). Trimming stripped 4 bases from V and 5 bases from J, with 17 bases between. The CDR3 totals 15 residues. Germline values: CDR1 MGHRA, CDR2 YSYEKL. The CDR3 is CASSPRGGGHETQYF. The CDR3 DNA reads as TGCGCCAGCAGCCCCCGTGGAGGGGGCCACGAGACCCAGTACTTC.

This clonotype was seen only a few times. This sequence joins TRBV9 and TRBJ2-3, with TRBD2 matching 7 bases. The CDR3 sequence is 15 residues long. The ends lost 1 base at V and 5 bases at J; junction bases unmatched: 7. CDR1 and CDR2 (germline): SGDLS, YYNGEE. The CDR3 loop reads CASSVHGREIDTQYF. Written as DNA, the CDR3 is TGTGCCAGCAGCGTACATGGGCGGGAGATAGATACGCAGTATTTT.